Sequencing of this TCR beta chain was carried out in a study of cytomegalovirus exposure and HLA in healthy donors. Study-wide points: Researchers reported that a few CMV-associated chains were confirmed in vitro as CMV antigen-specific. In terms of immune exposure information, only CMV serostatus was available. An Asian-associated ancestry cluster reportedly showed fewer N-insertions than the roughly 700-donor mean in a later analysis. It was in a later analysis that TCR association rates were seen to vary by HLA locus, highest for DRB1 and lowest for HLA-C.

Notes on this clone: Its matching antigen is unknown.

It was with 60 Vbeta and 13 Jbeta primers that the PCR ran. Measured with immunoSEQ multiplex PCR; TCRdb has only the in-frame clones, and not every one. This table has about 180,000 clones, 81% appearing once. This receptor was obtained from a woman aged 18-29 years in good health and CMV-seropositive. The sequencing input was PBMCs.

The DNA for the CDR3 is TGTGCCAGCAGCTTGTCAGGGGACTCTGGAAACACCATATATTTT. Amino acids: CASSLSGDSGNTIYF. V and J are TRBV7-9 and TRBJ1-3; a weak D match, TRBD1 (6 bases). The germline V gene has CDR1 SEHNR and CDR2 FQNEAQ (reference sequence). V was shortened by 3 bases and J by 0 bases, with 9 bases between the two germline ends. This CDR3 is 15 amino acids long.